This passage covers 28 T cell receptor beta chains from one sample sequenced in a study of blood T cell repertoires in COVID-19. The repertoire was sequenced with immunoSEQ multiplex PCR; TCRdb's copy has only in-frame clones and lacks some. The table lists fewer than 80,000 clones, 86% of them singletons, with 2% in the top ten. The source material was peripheral blood. The source of these receptors is a man aged 25-45 years with acute or convalescent COVID-19.

The chain recombines TRBV2 with TRBJ1-4, with D unclear. V lost 1 base, J lost 5 bases, and 8 bases lay in between. CDR1 is SNHLY and CDR2 is FYNNEI in the germline V gene. The CDR3 runs to 14 residues. The CDR3 DNA reads as TGTGCCAGCAGTGAAGGGACTGGGAATGAAAAACTGTTTTTT. This translates into CASSEGTGNEKLFF.

The rearrangement links TRBV5-4 to TRBJ1-2; tentatively, D is TRBD1 (5 bases). The CDR3 consists of 14 residues. The germline CDR1 and CDR2 sequences are SGHNT and YYREEE (reference sequence). The V and J ends lost 2 bases and 4 bases respectively, with 12 bases between them. CDR3 DNA: TGTGCCAGCAGCTTTTCAGGGTTGGGCTATGGCTACACCTTC. Translated, it gives CASSFSGLGYGYTF.

This rearrangement joins TRBV7-3 to TRBJ2-1; the D gene is possibly TRBD2 (6 bases). Germline loops: CDR1 SGHTA, CDR2 FQGTGA. The CDR3 is 14 residues long. V was pared by 0 bases and J by 9 bases, with 12 bases between. The CDR3 DNA sequence: TGTGCCAGCAGCTTAACCCATCGGGGGAGTGAGCAGTTCTTC. The encoded protein is CASSLTHRGSEQFF.

This clone has a single count. The rearrangement links TRBV6-5 to TRBJ1-2, with D uncertain. In germline, CDR1 is MNHEY, CDR2 SVGAGI. V was cut by 3 bases and J by 8 bases, with 16 bases left in between. The CDR3 contains 14 residues. The CDR3 sequence is CASSYAGPVVGYTF. As DNA, the CDR3 is TGTGCCAGCAGTTATGCGGGCCCGGTCGTCGGCTACACCTTC.

The chain recombines TRBV28 with TRBJ1-6; no clear D gene. The germline V gene encodes CDR1 MDHEN and CDR2 SYDVKM. Trimming removed 4 bases at V and 9 bases at J, with 10 bases between. The CDR3 contains 13 residues. CDR3 residues: CASSSEGISPLHF. In DNA, the CDR3 is TGTGCCAGCAGTTCGGAGGGAATTTCACCCCTCCACTTT.

A single count supports this clone. The CDR3 region has the DNA TGTGCCAGCTCACCGGCGGACAGGATGATCAGTTATGGCTACACCTTC. Its translation: CASSPADRMISYGYTF. The chain uses TRBV18 and TRBJ1-2, with TRBD1 matching 7 bases. This CDR3 is built from 16 residues. Trimming at V came to 3 bases and at J to 5 bases, leaving 12 bases not matched to a gene. The germline V gene encodes CDR1 KGHSH and CDR2 LQKENI.

The genes are TRBV5-8 and TRBJ1-5, with TRBD1 matching over 7 bases. The V gene's germline CDR1 is SGHTS and CDR2 YDEGEE. With V trimmed by 1 base and J by 1 base, 2 bases remained unmatched. The CDR3 contains 15 residues. DNA for the CDR3: TGTGCCAGCAGCTTGTACAGGGGCAGCAATCAGCCCCAGCATTTT. Translated, it gives CASSLYRGSNQPQHF.

This clone was seen just once. This chain links TRBV9 with TRBJ1-3; 8 bases map to TRBD1. The CDR3 loop spans 16 amino acids. Per the germline V gene, CDR1 is SGDLS and CDR2 is YYNGEE. Trimming removed 4 bases from V and 4 bases from J; junction bases left unmatched: 10. The CDR3 is CASSPRQGSAGNTIYF. The CDR3 DNA sequence: TGTGCCAGCAGCCCTCGACAGGGGTCGGCGGGAAACACCATATATTTT.

CDR3: CASSLSGSAGSPLHF. The CDR3 bases are TGTGCCAGCAGCTTAAGTGGCAGCGCGGGTTCACCCCTCCACTTT. The chain employs TRBV7-9 and TRBJ1-6; D is unclear. The germline CDR1 and CDR2 sequences are SEHNR and FQNEAQ (reference sequence). V dropped 2 bases and J dropped 9 bases, with 14 bases sitting between them. The CDR3 covers 15 residues.

This clone has more than one count but fewer than ten. The chain is built from TRBV27 and TRBJ1-2, with 9 positions matching TRBD1. The V gene's germline CDR1 is MNHEY and CDR2 SMNVEV (reference sequence). Germline trimming cut 2 bases from V and 8 bases from J; bases unmatched to any gene: 6. The CDR3 spans 14 residues. The CDR3 sequence is CASSLTGTGRGYTF. The CDR3 DNA is TGTGCCAGCAGTTTAACCGGGACAGGGCGAGGCTACACCTTC.

V usage is TRBV5-4 and J usage is TRBJ2-1, with D unresolved. CDR1 and CDR2 (germline): SGHNT, YYREEE (reference sequence). The CDR3 has 12 residues. Trimming removed 0 bases from V and 9 bases from J, with 7 bases in between. The CDR3: CASSLGSGEQFF. DNA of the CDR3: TGTGCCAGCAGCTTGGGTTCGGGTGAGCAGTTCTTC.

V and J are TRBV7-9 and TRBJ1-5, with 11 bases identical to TRBD1. The CDR3 consists of 16 residues. The trim removed 6 bases at V and 1 base at J, leaving 5 bases unmatched. Germline lookup yields CDR1 SEHNR and CDR2 FQNEAQ (reference sequence). The CDR3 is CASSRTGGGSNQPQHF. DNA for the CDR3: TGTGCCAGCAGTCGGACAGGGGGCGGGAGCAATCAGCCCCAGCATTTT.

The chain has TRBV15 and TRBJ2-7; D is unresolved. Trimming shortened V by 0 bases and J by 4 bases, and 10 bases separated the two germline ends. This CDR3 contains 14 residues. Germline V lookup: CDR1 LNHNV, CDR2 YYDKDF (reference sequence). The CDR3 region has the DNA TGTGCCACCAGCAGAGATATGGGCAGGTACGAGCAGTACTTC. Translating it yields CATSRDMGRYEQYF.

The V call is TRBV15, the J call TRBJ2-3, with a possible D match to TRBD1 (5 bases). Germline V gene sequence: CDR1 LNHNV, CDR2 YYDKDF (reference sequence). This CDR3 spans 15 amino acids. V was shortened by 5 bases and J by 4 bases, with 16 bases between the two germline ends. CDR3 DNA sequence: TGTGCCACCAGCTCACAGGTTTTGCTTGCAGATACGCAGTATTTT. Translating it yields CATSSQVLLADTQYF. The variable domain in full, with the rest retrieved from reference TRBV15 and TRBJ2-3, is DAMVIQNPRYQVTQFGKPVTLSCSQTLNHNVMYWYQQKSSQAPKLLFHYYDKDFNNEADTPDNFQSRRPNTSFCFLDIRSPGLGDTAMYLCATSSQVLLADTQYFGPGTRLTVL.

The chain combines TRBV7-8 with TRBJ2-1; the D gene is possibly TRBD2 (6 bases). The germline gives CDR1 SGHVS, CDR2 FQNEAQ. V was cut by 1 base and J by 5 bases, with 21 bases left in between. The CDR3 has 18 residues. DNA for the CDR3: TGTGCCAGCAGCTTAGTATTCGCACTAGCTAGGCCCGACAATGAGCAGTTCTTC. Its translation: CASSLVFALARPDNEQFF. Drawing the rest from reference TRBV7-8 and TRBJ2-1, the complete variable domain is GAGVSQSPRYKVAKRGQDVALRCDPISGHVSLFWYQQALGQGPEFLTYFQNEAQLDKSGLPSDRFFAERPEGSVSTLKIQRTQQEDSAVYLCASSLVFALARPDNEQFFGPGTRLTVL.

The rearrangement joins TRBV29-1 to TRBJ2-7; 10 positions match TRBD1. The CDR3 length is 12 residues. From germline, CDR1 is SQVTM and CDR2 ANQGSEA. Trimming removed 4 bases from V and 4 bases from J; junction bases left unmatched: 1. The CDR3 sequence: CSVVGQGYEQYV. For the CDR3, the DNA is TGCAGCGTTGTGGGACAGGGGTACGAGCAGTACGTC.

The chain uses TRBV19 and TRBJ2-5; 11 positions agree with TRBD2. The CDR3 totals 15 residues. Germline V lookup: CDR1 LNHDA, CDR2 SQIVND (reference sequence). Losses at the gene ends were 4 bases for V and 5 bases for J; bases not matched to a gene: 6. DNA of the CDR3: TGTGCCAGTAGTACCTTAGCGGGAGGGCTGGAGACCCAGTACTTC. This codes for CASSTLAGGLETQYF. The variable domain in full, with the rest retrieved from reference TRBV19 and TRBJ2-5, is DGGITQSPKYLFRKEGQNVTLSCEQNLNHDAMYWYRQDPGQGLRLIYYSQIVNDFQKGDIAEGYSVSREKKESFPLTVTSAQKNPTAFYLCASSTLAGGLETQYFGPGTRLLVL.

The chain combines TRBV6-4 with TRBJ1-1, with TRBD1 matching 8 bases. Germline V gene sequence: CDR1 MRHNA, CDR2 SNTAGT. This CDR3 region has 14 residues. V gave up 4 bases and J gave up 5 bases; unmatched junction bases: 6. CDR3 DNA: TGTGCCAGCAGTGCGAGCAGGGGGCAGACTGAAGCTTTCTTT. Its protein is CASSASRGQTEAFF.

V usage is TRBV5-1 and J usage is TRBJ2-5; tentatively, D is TRBD1 (5 bases). Trimming shortened V by 9 bases and J by 1 base, and 10 bases separated the two germline ends. The CDR3 contains 12 residues. Germline V gives CDR1 SGHRS, CDR2 YFSETQ. CDR3 coding DNA: TGCGCCACCAGGGCCTCCCAAGAGACCCAGTACTTC. It is translated as CATRASQETQYF.

The genes are TRBV7-9 and TRBJ1-1, with D unresolved. V was pared by 3 bases and J by 1 base, with 12 bases between. Germline CDR1 is SEHNR and CDR2 is FQNEAQ (reference sequence). This CDR3 region has 15 residues. CDR3 loop: CASSFVAGANTEAFF. The CDR3 nucleotides are TGTGCCAGCAGCTTCGTGGCGGGTGCGAACACTGAAGCTTTCTTT.

The chain carries TRBV5-8 and TRBJ1-2; no reliable D call. CDR3 length: 15 residues. Trimming pared 0 bases from V and 4 bases from J, leaving 13 bases between. The germline CDR1 and CDR2 sequences are SGHTS and YDEGEE. CDR3 nucleotides: TGTGCCAGCAGCTTGGGCAGGCGGAGGTCCTATGGCTACACCTTC. It codes for CASSLGRRRSYGYTF. Combining the CDR3 with reference TRBV5-8 and TRBJ1-2 gives the whole variable domain EAGVTQSPTHLIKTRGQQATLRCSPISGHTSVYWYQQALGLGLQFLLWYDEGEERNRGNFPPRFSGRQFPNYSSELNVNALELEDSALYLCASSLGRRRSYGYTFGSGTRLTVV.

V gene TRBV6-5 combines with J gene TRBJ2-1, with 7 bases matching TRBD1. V trimming: 5 bases; J trimming: 2 bases; junction bases outside the gene matches: 6. The CDR3 is 15 residues long. CDR1 MNHEY and CDR2 SVGAGI come from the germline V gene. CDR3 DNA: TGTGCCAGCAGTCCGTATGGACAGGCCTACAATGAGCAGTTCTTC. Amino acid sequence: CASSPYGQAYNEQFF.

This chain connects TRBV27 to TRBJ1-1; 7 nucleotides agree with TRBD1. Losses at the gene ends were 3 bases for V and 4 bases for J; bases not matched to a gene: 2. This CDR3 comprises 13 residues. CDR1 and CDR2 from the germline V gene are MNHEY and SMNVEV (reference sequence). CDR3 DNA: TGTGCCAGCAGTTTTAGGGGGCTCACTGAAGCTTTCTTT. Translation gives CASSFRGLTEAFF.

The V and J genes are TRBV28 and TRBJ2-1, with 7 bases fitting TRBD1. The germline V gene has CDR1 MDHEN and CDR2 SYDVKM. Trimming took 6 bases from V and 3 from J; bases not matched to a gene: 8. CDR3 length: 15 residues. The CDR3 loop is CASSSGTASYNEQFF. The CDR3 nucleotides are TGTGCCAGCAGCTCCGGGACAGCAAGCTACAATGAGCAGTTCTTC. Filled out from reference TRBV28 and TRBJ2-1, the complete variable domain reads DVKVTQSSRYLVKRTGEKVFLECVQDMDHENMFWYRQDPGLGLRLIYFSYDVKMKEKGDIPEGYSVSREKKERFSLILESASTNQTSMYLCASSSGTASYNEQFFGPGTRLTVL.

The chain links TRBV4-1 to TRBJ2-5; 7 bases are shared with TRBD2. With 4 bases clipped from V and 4 bases from J, the junction kept 12 bases outside the gene matches. CDR1 and CDR2 from the germline V gene are MGHRA and YSYEKL. The CDR3 totals 16 residues. CDR3: CASSPLAGEWRETQYF. The CDR3 DNA sequence: TGCGCCAGCAGCCCACTTGCGGGGGAGTGGAGAGAGACCCAGTACTTC.

The chain joins TRBV3-1 (or the pseudogene TRBV3-2) to TRBJ2-2; maybe TRBD1 (5 bases). The V end lost 3 bases, the J end lost 6 bases, and 11 bases lay between the germline ends. The germline V gene encodes CDR1 LGHDT and CDR2 YNNKEL (reference sequence). This CDR3 comprises 14 residues. The CDR3 sequence is CASSQDIPAGELFF. In DNA form, the CDR3 reads TGTGCCAGCAGCCAGGACATTCCCGCCGGGGAGCTGTTTTTT.

CDR3 residues: CASSRQGEAQYF. The CDR3, as DNA: TGTGCCAGCTCACGACAGGGTGAGGCCCAGTACTTC. V gene TRBV18 combines with J gene TRBJ2-5, with TRBD1 matching 7 bases. The germline V gene has CDR1 KGHSH and CDR2 LQKENI. V lost 4 bases to trimming and J lost 9 bases; unmatched junction nucleotides: 5. The CDR3 is made up of 12 amino acids. The variable domain in full, completed from reference TRBV18 and TRBJ2-5, reads NAGVMQNPRHLVRRRGQEARLRCSPMKGHSHVYWYRQLPEEGLKFMVYLQKENIIDESGMPKERFSAEFPKEGPSILRIQQVVRGDSAAYFCASSRQGEAQYFGPGTRLLVL.

This rearrangement joins TRBV2 to TRBJ2-5, with D perhaps TRBD2 (7 bases). The germline V gene encodes CDR1 SNHLY and CDR2 FYNNEI. CDR3 length: 14 amino acids. Between the trimmed V and J ends, which lost 6 bases and 5 bases, there was a span of 16 bases. The CDR3 DNA follows: TGTGCCAGCAGCACAGGGTCGCGGGGGGAGACCCAGTACTTC. Its translation is CASSTGSRGETQYF.